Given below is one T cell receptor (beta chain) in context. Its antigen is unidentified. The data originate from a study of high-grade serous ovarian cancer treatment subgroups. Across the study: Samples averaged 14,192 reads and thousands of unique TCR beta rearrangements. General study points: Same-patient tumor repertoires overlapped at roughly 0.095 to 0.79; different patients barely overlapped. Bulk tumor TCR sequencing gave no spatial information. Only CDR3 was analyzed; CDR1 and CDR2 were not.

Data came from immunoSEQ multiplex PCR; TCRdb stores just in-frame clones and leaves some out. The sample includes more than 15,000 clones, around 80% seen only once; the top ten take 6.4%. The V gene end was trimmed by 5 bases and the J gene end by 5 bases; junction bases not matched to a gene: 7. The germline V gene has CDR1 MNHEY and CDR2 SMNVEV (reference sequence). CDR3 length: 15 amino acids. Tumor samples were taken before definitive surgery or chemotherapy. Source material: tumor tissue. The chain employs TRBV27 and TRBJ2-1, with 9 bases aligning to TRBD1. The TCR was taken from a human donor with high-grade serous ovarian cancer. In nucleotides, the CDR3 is TGTGCCAGCAGTGGATCCTACAGGGGGCACAATGAGCAGTTCTTC. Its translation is CASSGSYRGHNEQFF.